The 21 T cell receptor beta chains below come from one sample, sequenced in a study of cytomegalovirus exposure and HLA in healthy donors. PCR primers comprised 60 Vbeta and 13 Jbeta primers. Measured with immunoSEQ multiplex PCR; TCRdb has only the in-frame clones, and not every one. Here the sample spans roughly 200,000 clones, roughly 82% being singletons. Input material: PBMCs. The receptors derive from a woman aged 45-59 years in good health and CMV-seronegative.

V is TRBV11-2 and J is TRBJ2-2; 7 nucleotides align to TRBD2. The CDR3 runs to 14 residues. Looked up from germline, CDR1 is SGHAT and CDR2 is FQNNGV. J lost 7 bases, V lost 1 base, and 3 bases had no gene match. For the CDR3, the DNA is TGTGCCAGCAGCTTAGCGGGGGGAGGCGGGGAGCTGTTTTTT. Translation gives CASSLAGGGGELFF.

The rearrangement uses TRBV2 and TRBJ2-7; 9 bases match TRBD1. V trimming: 7 bases; J trimming: 5 bases; junction bases outside the gene matches: 12. This CDR3 has 15 residues. In germline, CDR1 is SNHLY, CDR2 FYNNEI. This CDR3 reads CASTGQGSRVHEQYF. CDR3 sequence (DNA): TGTGCCAGCACGGGACAGGGTTCTAGGGTCCACGAGCAGTACTTC.

This chain uses TRBV6-5 with TRBJ1-1; no reliable D call. V was pared by 5 bases and J by 1 base, with 14 bases between. The germline CDR1 and CDR2 sequences are MNHEY and SVGAGI. The CDR3 sequence is 15 residues long. CDR3 sequence reads: CASSRTLLRNTEAFF. The DNA of the CDR3 is TGTGCCAGCAGTCGGACTCTACTCCGGAACACTGAAGCTTTCTTT.

The chain uses TRBV4-3 and TRBJ2-7, with 7 bases matching TRBD2. With V trimmed by 0 bases and J by 6 bases, 11 bases remained unmatched. Per germline, CDR1 LGHNA and CDR2 YSLEER. The CDR3 runs to 16 residues. The CDR3 reads CASSQDVLAEGGEQYF. The CDR3 nucleotides are TGCGCCAGCAGCCAAGATGTCCTAGCGGAAGGTGGCGAGCAGTACTTC.

This clone was found a few times. Additional DNA sequences in this sample encode the identical CDR3. The J gene is TRBJ2-5, the V gene TRBV5-1; no firm D call. Trimming removed 0 bases at V and 2 bases at J, with 5 bases between. Germline CDR1 is SGHRS and CDR2 is YFSETQ. There are 13 residues in the CDR3. CDR3 residues: CASSLGQQETQYF. CDR3 DNA: TGCGCCAGCAGCTTGGGGCAGCAAGAGACCCAGTACTTC. Full variable domain (missing parts from reference TRBV5-1 and TRBJ2-5): KAGVTQTPRYLIKTRGQQVTLSCSPISGHRSVSWYQQTPGQGLQFLFEYFSETQRNKGNFPGRFSGRQFSNSRSEMNVSTLELGDSALYLCASSLGQQETQYFGPGTRLLVL.

This clone was found a few times. CDR3 DNA sequence: TGTGCCTGGAGTAAGGACAGATCAAATTCACCCCTCCACTTT. Encoded protein: CAWSKDRSNSPLHF. V gene TRBV30 combines with J gene TRBJ1-6; TRBD1 is a possible D gene (6 bases). This CDR3 has 14 amino acids. From germline, CDR1 is GTSNPN and CDR2 SVGIG (reference sequence). Trimming cost V 2 bases and J 7 bases, with 12 bases left between them.

The genes are TRBV10-2 and TRBJ2-1, with a weak D call TRBD2 (6 bases). This CDR3 spans 17 amino acids. Trimming cost V 6 bases and J 4 bases, with 22 bases left between them. Germline lookup yields CDR1 WSHSY and CDR2 SAAADI. The DNA of the CDR3 is TGCGCCAGCAGGGAGACGCGGGATATTGGGCAATACAATGAGCAGTTCTTC. It codes for CASRETRDIGQYNEQFF.

The chain joins TRBV25-1 to TRBJ2-5, with D possibly TRBD2 on 6 matching bases. CDR3 length equals 17 residues. Germline CDR1 reads MGHDK; CDR2 reads SYGVNS. V lost 0 bases to trimming and J lost 4 bases, with 18 bases between them. Here the CDR3 DNA reads TGTGCCAGCAGTGAATATCGAGGGCAGGGACTTGGAGAGACCCAGTACTTC. Translation gives CASSEYRGQGLGETQYF.

The chain employs TRBV9 and TRBJ2-3; D unresolved. The CDR3 consists of 14 residues. V was pared by 1 base and J by 6 bases, with 12 bases between. Germline V gene sequence: CDR1 SGDLS, CDR2 YYNGEE. For the CDR3, the DNA is TGTGCCAGCAGCGTACGCCTCATCGAGGATACGCAGTATTTT. Its protein product is CASSVRLIEDTQYF.

The chain links TRBV11-2 to TRBJ2-3, with 11 bases identical to TRBD2. The length of the CDR3 is 18 residues. Unmatched junction bases numbered 7, after V lost 1 base and J lost 1 base. CDR1 and CDR2 (germline): SGHAT, FQNNGV. The CDR3 sequence: CASSLVGSGRVRTDTQYF. The CDR3 nucleotides read TGTGCCAGCAGCTTAGTGGGTAGCGGGAGGGTGCGCACAGATACGCAGTATTTT.

The chain combines TRBV5-4 with TRBJ2-6, with D possibly TRBD1 on 6 matching bases. V was trimmed by 8 bases and J by 2 bases, leaving 11 bases between them. The CDR3 contains 14 residues. Germline values: CDR1 SGHNT, CDR2 YYREEE (reference sequence). The CDR3 DNA reads as TGTGCCAGTCACCAGGGGACTGGGGCCAACGTCCTGACTTTC. Translating it yields CASHQGTGANVLTF.

This chain connects TRBV5-6 to TRBJ1-1; tentatively, D is TRBD1 (6 bases). CDR3 length: 16 residues. In germline, CDR1 is SGHDT, CDR2 YYEEEE. Trimming removed 0 bases from V and 1 base from J, with 13 bases in between. CDR3 nucleotide sequence: TGTGCCAGCAGCTTGGGGCAGGGGATTAGGAACACTGAAGCTTTCTTT. It yields the protein CASSLGQGIRNTEAFF.

The table lists this clone with a few counts. This chain uses TRBV27 with TRBJ1-4; 7 nucleotides agree with TRBD1. Trimming removed 2 bases from V and 1 base from J; junction bases left unmatched: 1. The CDR3 has 15 amino acids. Per the germline V gene, CDR1 is MNHEY and CDR2 is SMNVEV (reference sequence). The CDR3 sequence is CASSLRQGTNEKLFF. The CDR3 DNA reads TGTGCCAGCAGTTTAAGACAGGGAACTAATGAAAAACTGTTTTTT.

V is TRBV7-6 and J is TRBJ2-5; TRBD2 matches at 11 bases. J lost 6 bases, V lost 1 base, and 4 bases had no gene match. Germline CDR1 SGHVS, CDR2 FNYEAQ. This CDR3 has 15 residues. The CDR3 nucleotides read TGTGCCAGCAGCTTAGTTACTAGCGGGAGTAAGACCCAGTACTTC. Amino acid sequence: CASSLVTSGSKTQYF.

This chain connects TRBV9 to TRBJ2-7; 8 nucleotides agree with TRBD2. The CDR3 runs 16 residues. The V gene's germline CDR1 is SGDLS and CDR2 YYNGEE. Trimming removed 0 bases from V and 6 bases from J; junction bases left unmatched: 11. Here the CDR3 DNA reads TGTGCCAGCAGCGTAGCTCTGGCGGGGGGATATTTCGAGCAGTACTTC. It specifies CASSVALAGGYFEQYF.

Comment on this clone: One end of the junction fails to match germline, which may point to a read error. The rearrangement links TRBV2 to TRBJ2-1, with D unclear. CDR3 length equals 11 residues. Germline V gene data show CDR1 as SNHLY and CDR2 as FYNNEI. The CDR3 protein is CASIERGEQFF. Written as DNA, the CDR3 is TGTGCCAGCATTGAAAGAGGTGAGCAGTTCTTC.

The chain links TRBV28 to TRBJ1-6; possible D gene TRBD1, 6 bases. The germline gives CDR1 MDHEN, CDR2 SYDVKM. V was cut by 2 bases and J by 10 bases, with 12 bases left in between. This CDR3 comprises 14 residues. The chain's CDR3 is CASSLGRGGSPLHF. The CDR3 region has the DNA TGTGCCAGCAGTTTAGGCAGGGGTGGATCACCCCTCCACTTT.

The J gene is TRBJ2-3, the V gene TRBV4-3, with 9 bases that match TRBD2. V lost 3 bases, J lost 0 bases, and 4 bases stayed unmatched. Germline V gene lookup returns CDR1 LGHNA and CDR2 YSLEER. This CDR3 comprises 16 residues. In DNA, the CDR3 is TGCGCCAGCAGCCATGAGCTAGCGGGGAGCACAGATACGCAGTATTTT. It specifies CASSHELAGSTDTQYF.

The J gene is TRBJ1-4, the V gene TRBV6-1, with TRBD1 identical over 10 bases. V trimming: 8 bases; J trimming: 6 bases; junction bases outside the gene matches: 9. Germline CDR1 is MNHNS and CDR2 is SASEGT. CDR3 length: 15 amino acids. The CDR3 here is CASSRGTGEYEKLFF. In DNA form, the CDR3 reads TGTGCCAGCTCCCGGGGGACAGGGGAGTATGAAAAACTGTTTTTT.

The V and J genes are TRBV7-9 and TRBJ2-2; tentatively, D is TRBD2 (7 bases). The germline CDR1 and CDR2 sequences are SEHNR and FQNEAQ (reference sequence). The CDR3 has 15 amino acids. The V and J ends lost 7 bases and 5 bases respectively, with 17 bases between them. The CDR3 reads CASTPTRGGTGELFF. CDR3 sequence (DNA): TGTGCCAGCACCCCCACTAGGGGGGGAACCGGGGAGCTGTTTTTT.

V is TRBV5-5 and J is TRBJ1-2, with D tentatively TRBD1 (6 bases). Germline lookup yields CDR1 SGHKS and CDR2 YYEKEE (reference sequence). CDR3 size: 17 residues. The germline V and J ends were trimmed by 1 base and 3 bases, with 19 bases remaining between them. CDR3 bases: TGTGCCAGCAGCTTGTTGAGGTTTCAGGGGTTCGACTATGGCTACACCTTC. Translating it yields CASSLLRFQGFDYGYTF.